Below, one T cell receptor beta chain is given with its context. Its specificity is not known. This sample was included in a study of lymphopenia after photon versus proton radiotherapy. Findings and caveats of the study: After the lymphocyte nadir, photon-treated repertoires showed oligoclonal expansion, especially of CD8+ Temra cells. Under photons, naive T cells and diversity fell while effector/memory populations rose.

The trim removed 5 bases at V and 3 bases at J, leaving 9 bases unmatched. In germline, CDR1 is SQVTM, CDR2 ANQGSEA. The CDR3 is 15 amino acids. Only in-frame clones appear in the TCRdb table, and some are missing; sequencing was by immunoSEQ multiplex PCR. The sample carries about 26,000 clones, more than 80% recorded once. The sequencing used peripheral blood, collected from a patient treated with photon-based radiotherapy. The sequence was collected from a man aged 25-40 years with gastric cancer. This chain uses TRBV29-1 with TRBJ2-3; 9 nucleotides line up with TRBD1. CDR3: CSVFTGGGWTDTQYF. The CDR3 bases are TGCAGCGTTTTTACAGGGGGCGGATGGACAGATACGCAGTATTTT.